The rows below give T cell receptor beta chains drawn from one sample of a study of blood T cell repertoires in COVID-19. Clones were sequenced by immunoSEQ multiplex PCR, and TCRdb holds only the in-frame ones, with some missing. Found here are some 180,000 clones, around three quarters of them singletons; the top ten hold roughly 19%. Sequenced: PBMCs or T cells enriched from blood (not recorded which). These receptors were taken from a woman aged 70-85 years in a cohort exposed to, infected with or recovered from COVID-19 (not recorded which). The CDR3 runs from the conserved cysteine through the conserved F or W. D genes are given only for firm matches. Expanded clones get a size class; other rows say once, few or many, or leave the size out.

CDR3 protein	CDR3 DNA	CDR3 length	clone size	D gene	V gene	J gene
CASSPRQGYQPQHF	TGTGCCAGCAGTCCCCGGCAGGGGTATCAGCCCCAGCATTTT	14	.	.	TRBV28	TRBJ1-5
CASSKAPGGGSPLHF	TGTGCCAGCAGCAAAGCGCCAGGGGGCGGTTCACCCCTCCACTTT	15	.	.	TRBV21-1	TRBJ1-6
CASSQSRTDTQYF	TGTGCCAGCAGCCAATCTCGCACAGATACGCAGTATTTT	13	.	.	TRBV3-1/TRBV3-2	TRBJ2-3
CASSLGAGNTIYF	TGCGCCAGCAGCTTGGGCGCTGGAAACACCATATATTTT	13	.	.	TRBV5-1	TRBJ1-3
CASSHRDIRGAFF	TGTGCCAGCAGCCACCGGGACATCCGAGGCGCTTTCTTT	13	.	.	TRBV3-1/TRBV3-2	TRBJ1-1
CASKLDRLSGANVLTF	TGTGCCAGCAAGCTAGACAGGTTGTCTGGGGCCAACGTCCTGACTTTC	16	.	.	TRBV27	TRBJ2-6
CASSLDSYSPLHF	TGTGCCAGCAGCTTGGACAGTTATTCACCCCTCCACTTT	13	.	.	TRBV7-2	TRBJ1-6
CASSDRLNTEAFF	TGTGCCAGTAGTGACAGGTTGAACACTGAAGCTTTCTTT	13	few	.	TRBV19	TRBJ1-1
CTTRPLAPYNEQFF	TGCACAACCCGGCCCCTAGCGCCCTACAATGAGCAGTTCTTC	14	.	.	TRBV6-5	TRBJ2-1
CARSLFAGLKFF	TGTGCCAGAAGCTTGTTTGCAGGCCTGAAGTTCTTC	12	.	.	TRBV5-3	TRBJ2-1
CASGPGLAGVALKF	TGTGCTAGTGGGCCGGGACTAGCGGGAGTCGCGCTGAAGTTC	14	.	TRBD2	TRBV12-5	TRBJ2-7
CASSAQGMSYNEQFF	TGTGCCAGCAGCGCACAGGGAATGTCCTACAATGAGCAGTTCTTC	15	.	.	TRBV9	TRBJ2-1
CASQGTSGYNEQFF	TGTGCCAGCCAAGGGACTAGCGGATACAATGAGCAGTTCTTC	14	.	TRBD2	TRBV28	TRBJ2-1
CASSLRGEETQYF	TGTGCCAGCAGCTTGCGCGGAGAAGAGACCCAGTACTTC	13	.	.	TRBV5-4	TRBJ2-5